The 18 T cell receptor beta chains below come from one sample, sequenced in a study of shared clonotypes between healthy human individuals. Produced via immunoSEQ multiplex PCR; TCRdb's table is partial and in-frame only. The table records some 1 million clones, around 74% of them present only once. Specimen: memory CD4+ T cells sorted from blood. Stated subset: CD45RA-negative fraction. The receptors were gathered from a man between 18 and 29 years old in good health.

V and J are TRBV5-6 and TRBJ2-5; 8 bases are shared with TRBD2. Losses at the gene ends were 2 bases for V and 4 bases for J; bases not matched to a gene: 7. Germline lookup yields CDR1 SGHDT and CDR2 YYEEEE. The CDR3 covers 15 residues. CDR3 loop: CASSLRAGVGETQYF. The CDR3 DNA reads TGTGCCAGCAGCTTAAGAGCGGGGGTAGGAGAGACCCAGTACTTC. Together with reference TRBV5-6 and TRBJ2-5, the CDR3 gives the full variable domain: DAGVTQSPTHLIKTRGQQVTLRCSPKSGHDTVSWYQQALGQGPQFIFQYYEEEERQRGNFPDRFSGHQFPNYSSELNVNALLLGDSALYLCASSLRAGVGETQYFGPGTRLLVL.

The CDR3 DNA follows: TGTGCCAGCAGCGACTTCGGGACTAGCGGGAGCGCTAGCACAGATACGCAGTATTTT. The encoded protein is CASSDFGTSGSASTDTQYF. The rearrangement links TRBV7-2 to TRBJ2-3; TRBD2 matches at 14 bases. Germline V gene sequence: CDR1 SGHTA, CDR2 FQGNSA. CDR3 length: 19 amino acids. The ends lost 5 bases at V and 0 bases at J; junction bases unmatched: 10.

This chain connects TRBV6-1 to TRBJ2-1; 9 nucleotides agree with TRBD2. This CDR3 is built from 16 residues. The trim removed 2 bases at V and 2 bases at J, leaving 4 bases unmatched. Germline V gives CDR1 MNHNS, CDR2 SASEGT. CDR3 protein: CASSEIERGAYNEQFF. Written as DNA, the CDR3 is TGTGCCAGCAGTGAAATTGAGCGGGGGGCCTACAATGAGCAGTTCTTC.

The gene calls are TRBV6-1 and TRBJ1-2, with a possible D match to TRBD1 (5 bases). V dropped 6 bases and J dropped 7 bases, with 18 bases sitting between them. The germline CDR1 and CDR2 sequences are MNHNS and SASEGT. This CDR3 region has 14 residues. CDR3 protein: CASSDLPRGGGYTF. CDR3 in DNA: TGTGCCAGCAGCGATCTCCCGAGGGGAGGTGGCTACACCTTC.

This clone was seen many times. The CDR3 reads CASSWTGNQPQHF. The CDR3 bases are TGTGCCAGCAGTTGGACAGGCAATCAGCCCCAGCATTTT. V is TRBV28 and J is TRBJ1-5, with D tentatively TRBD1 (6 bases). The CDR3 spans 13 residues. Trimming took off 4 bases at V and 2 bases at J, with 6 bases between the two ends. The germline V gene has CDR1 MDHEN and CDR2 SYDVKM.

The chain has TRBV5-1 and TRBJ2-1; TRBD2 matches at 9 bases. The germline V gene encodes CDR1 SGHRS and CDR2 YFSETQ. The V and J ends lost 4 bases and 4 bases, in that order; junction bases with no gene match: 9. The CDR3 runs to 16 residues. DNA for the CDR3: TGCGCCAGCAGCGCACTTCCGGCGGGAGGGTACAATGAGCAGTTCTTC. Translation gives CASSALPAGGYNEQFF.

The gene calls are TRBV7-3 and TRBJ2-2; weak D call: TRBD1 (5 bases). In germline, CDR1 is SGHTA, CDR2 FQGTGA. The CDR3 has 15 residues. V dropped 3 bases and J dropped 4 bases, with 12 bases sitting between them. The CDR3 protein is CASSLSGHTTGELFF. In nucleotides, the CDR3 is TGTGCCAGCAGCTTGTCCGGACACACCACCGGGGAGCTGTTTTTT.

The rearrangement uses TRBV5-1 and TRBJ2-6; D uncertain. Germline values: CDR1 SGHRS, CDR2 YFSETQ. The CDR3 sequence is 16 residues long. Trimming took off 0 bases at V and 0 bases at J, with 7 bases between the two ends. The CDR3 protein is CASSLEAYSGANVLTF. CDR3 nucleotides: TGCGCCAGCAGCTTGGAAGCCTACTCTGGGGCCAACGTCCTGACTTTC.

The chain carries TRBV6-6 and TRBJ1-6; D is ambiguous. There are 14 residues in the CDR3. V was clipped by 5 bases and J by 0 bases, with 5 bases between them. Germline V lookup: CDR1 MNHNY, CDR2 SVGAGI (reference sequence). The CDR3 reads CASSTGSYNSPLHF. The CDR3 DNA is TGTGCCAGCAGTACGGGCTCCTATAATTCACCCCTCCACTTT.

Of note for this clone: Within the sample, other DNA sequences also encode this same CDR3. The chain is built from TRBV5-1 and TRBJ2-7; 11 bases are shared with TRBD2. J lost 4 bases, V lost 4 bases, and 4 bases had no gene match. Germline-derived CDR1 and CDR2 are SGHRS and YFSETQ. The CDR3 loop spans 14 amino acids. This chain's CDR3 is CASSPGTSGYEQYF. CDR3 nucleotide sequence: TGCGCCAGCAGCCCAGGGACTAGCGGTTACGAGCAGTACTTC.

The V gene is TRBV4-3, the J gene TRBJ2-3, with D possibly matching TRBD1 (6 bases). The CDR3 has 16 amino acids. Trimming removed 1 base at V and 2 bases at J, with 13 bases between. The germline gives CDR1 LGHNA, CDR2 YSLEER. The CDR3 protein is CASSQGFRGSTDTQYF. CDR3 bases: TGCGCCAGCAGCCAAGGCTTCAGGGGATCCACAGATACGCAGTATTTT.

CDR3 protein: CASSPRRGIYEQFF. The CDR3 DNA follows: TGTGCCAGCTCACCTCGGCGGGGTATCTATGAGCAGTTCTTC. The J gene is TRBJ2-1, the V gene TRBV18; D possibly corresponds to TRBD2 (6 bases). Per the germline V gene, CDR1 is KGHSH and CDR2 is LQKENI. Trimming stripped 3 bases from V and 8 bases from J, with 14 bases between. This CDR3 contains 14 residues. Based on the CDR3 plus reference TRBV18 and TRBJ2-1, the full variable domain is NAGVMQNPRHLVRRRGQEARLRCSPMKGHSHVYWYRQLPEEGLKFMVYLQKENIIDESGMPKERFSAEFPKEGPSILRIQQVVRGDSAAYFCASSPRRGIYEQFFGPGTRLTVL.

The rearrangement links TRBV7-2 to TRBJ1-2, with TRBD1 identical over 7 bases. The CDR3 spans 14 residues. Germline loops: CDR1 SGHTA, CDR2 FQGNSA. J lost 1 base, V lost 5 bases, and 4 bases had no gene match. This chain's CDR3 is CASSTRQGNYGYTF. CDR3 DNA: TGTGCCAGCAGCACCAGACAGGGTAACTATGGCTACACCTTC. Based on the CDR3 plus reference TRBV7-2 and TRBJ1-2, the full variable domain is GAGVSQSPSNKVTEKGKDVELRCDPISGHTALYWYRQSLGQGLEFLIYFQGNSAPDKSGLPSDRFSAERTGGSVSTLTIQRTQQEDSAVYLCASSTRQGNYGYTFGSGTRLTVV.

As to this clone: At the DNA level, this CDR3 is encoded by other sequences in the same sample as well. CDR3 sequence: CASSPRQTNEKLFF. CDR3 DNA: TGTGCCAGCTCACCACGCCAGACTAATGAAAAACTGTTTTTT. V and J are TRBV18 and TRBJ1-4; D gene uncertain. The germline gives CDR1 KGHSH, CDR2 LQKENI. The CDR3 has 14 residues. V was pared by 1 base and J by 2 bases, with 5 bases between.

DNA for the CDR3: TGTGCCAGCAGCTTAAGTCTCACAGGGAGCTCTGGAAACACCATATATTTT. Translation: CASSLSLTGSSGNTIYF. The gene calls are TRBV5-6 and TRBJ1-3; weak D call: TRBD1 (6 bases). Germline lookup yields CDR1 SGHDT and CDR2 YYEEEE. V dropped 2 bases and J dropped 0 bases, with 15 bases sitting between them. CDR3 length: 17 amino acids.

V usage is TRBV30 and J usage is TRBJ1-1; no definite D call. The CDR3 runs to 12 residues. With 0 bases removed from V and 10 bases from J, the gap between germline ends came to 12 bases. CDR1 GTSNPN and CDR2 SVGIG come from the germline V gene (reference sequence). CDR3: CAWSVNLIRAFF. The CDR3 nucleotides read TGTGCCTGGAGTGTAAACTTGATCAGAGCTTTCTTT. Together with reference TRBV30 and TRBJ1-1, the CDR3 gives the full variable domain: SQTIHQWPATLVQPVGSPLSLECTVEGTSNPNLYWYRQAAGRGLQLLFYSVGIGQISSEVPQNLSASRPQDRQFILSSKKLLLSDSGFYLCAWSVNLIRAFFGQGTRLTVV.

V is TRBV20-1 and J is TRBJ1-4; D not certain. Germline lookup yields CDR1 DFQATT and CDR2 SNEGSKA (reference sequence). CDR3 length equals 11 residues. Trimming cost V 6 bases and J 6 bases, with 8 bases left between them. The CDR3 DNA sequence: TGCAGTGCAAAAATGTATGAAAAACTGTTTTTT. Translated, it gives CSAKMYEKLFF.

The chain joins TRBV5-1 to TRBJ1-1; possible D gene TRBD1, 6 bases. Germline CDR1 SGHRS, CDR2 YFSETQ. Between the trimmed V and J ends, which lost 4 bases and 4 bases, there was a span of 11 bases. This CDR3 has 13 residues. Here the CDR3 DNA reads TGCGCCAGCAGCACCCAAGGGGGCACTGAAGCTTTCTTT. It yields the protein CASSTQGGTEAFF.